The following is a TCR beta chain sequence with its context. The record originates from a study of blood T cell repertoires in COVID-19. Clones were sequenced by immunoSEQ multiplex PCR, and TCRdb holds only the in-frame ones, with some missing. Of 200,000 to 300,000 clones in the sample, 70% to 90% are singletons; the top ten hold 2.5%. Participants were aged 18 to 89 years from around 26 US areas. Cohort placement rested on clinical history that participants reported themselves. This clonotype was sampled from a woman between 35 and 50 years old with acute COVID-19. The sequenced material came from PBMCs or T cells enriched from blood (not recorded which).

This CDR3 is CASRQDLYYGYTF. CDR3 nucleotides: TGTGCCAGTAGGCAGGATTTATACTATGGCTACACCTTC. The V and J genes are TRBV19 and TRBJ1-2; no clear D. Looked up from germline, CDR1 is LNHDA and CDR2 is SQIVND (reference sequence). V gave up 6 bases and J gave up 3 bases, with 11 bases separating them. This CDR3 is 13 amino acids long.